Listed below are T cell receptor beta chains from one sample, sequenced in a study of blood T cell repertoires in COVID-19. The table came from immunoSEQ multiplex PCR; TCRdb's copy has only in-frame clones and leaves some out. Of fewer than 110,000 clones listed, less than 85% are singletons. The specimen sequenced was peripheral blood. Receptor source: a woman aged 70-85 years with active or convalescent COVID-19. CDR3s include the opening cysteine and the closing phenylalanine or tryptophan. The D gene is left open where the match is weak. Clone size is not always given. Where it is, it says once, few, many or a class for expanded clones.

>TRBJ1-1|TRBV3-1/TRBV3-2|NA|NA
TGTGCCAGCAGCCAAGATCATCAGGGGACTGAAGCTTTCTTT
CASSQDHQGTEAFF
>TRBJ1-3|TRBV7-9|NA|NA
TGTGCCAGCAGCCCGGTCGCCGGGGGTTTTACTGGAAACACCATATATTTT
CASSPVAGGFTGNTIYF
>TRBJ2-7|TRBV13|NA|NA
TGTGCCAGCAGCTTGTCCGGACTAACCTACGAGCAGTACTTC
CASSLSGLTYEQYF
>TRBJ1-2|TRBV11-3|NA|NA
TGTGCCAGCAGCTTAGCTGGCTTCTATGGCTACACCTTC
CASSLAGFYGYTF
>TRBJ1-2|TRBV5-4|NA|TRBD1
TGTGCCAGCAGCTTGGCCTGGACCGGGACAGGTGGAGTATTAGGCTACACCTTC
CASSLAWTGTGGVLGYTF
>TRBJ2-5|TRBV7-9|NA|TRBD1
TGTGCCAGCAGCCTTCAACAGGGGGCACTTACGACCCAGTACTTC
CASSLQQGALTTQYF
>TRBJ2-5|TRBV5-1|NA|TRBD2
TGCGCCAGCTTCGATATCCAGCGGGGGGGCGAAGAGACCCAGTACTTC
CASFDIQRGGEETQYF
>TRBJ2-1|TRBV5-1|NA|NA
TGCGCCAGCAGCGGGGAACCGGGAAGCTACAATGAGCAGTTCTTC
CASSGEPGSYNEQFF
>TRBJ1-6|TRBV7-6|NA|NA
TGTGCCAGCAGCTTAGGTACAGGGTATAATTCACCCCTCCACTTT
CASSLGTGYNSPLHF
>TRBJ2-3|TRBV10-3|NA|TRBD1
TGTGCCATCAAGGGGGCGTTAATAGATACGCAGTATTTT
CAIKGALIDTQYF
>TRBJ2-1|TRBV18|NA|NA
TGTGCCAGCTCACCATTTTTCGCAGGGGACGAGAATGAGCAGTTCTTC
CASSPFFAGDENEQFF
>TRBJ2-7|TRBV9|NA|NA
TGTGCCAGCAGCCCACTCTCCTCCGGAGGTTACGAGCAGTACTTC
CASSPLSSGGYEQYF
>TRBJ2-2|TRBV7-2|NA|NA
TGTGCCAGCAGCTCGTACACCGGGGAGCTGTTTTTT
CASSSYTGELFF
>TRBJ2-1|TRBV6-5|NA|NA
TGTGCCAGCTCCCCACAGGGCTATGAGCAGTTCTTC
CASSPQGYEQFF
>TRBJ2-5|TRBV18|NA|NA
TGTGCCAGCTCACCACGATCAGGCTTCCAAGAGACCCAGTACTTC
CASSPRSGFQETQYF
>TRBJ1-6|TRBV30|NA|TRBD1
TGTGCCTGGACCTACGGGACAGGGGGGAGAGGTTCACCCCTCCACTTT
CAWTYGTGGRGSPLHF
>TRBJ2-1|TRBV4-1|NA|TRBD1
TGCGCCAGCAGCCAAGATCAGCAGGGGGCATTTCAGGTCAATGAGCAGTTCTTC
CASSQDQQGAFQVNEQFF
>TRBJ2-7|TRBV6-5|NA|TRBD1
TGTGCCAGCAGGAAACCGGGACAGGCCGGCAACGAGCAGTACTTC
CASRKPGQAGNEQYF
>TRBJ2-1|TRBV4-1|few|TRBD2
TGCGCCAGCAGCCAAGACCGACTAGCGGGAGGGGGTGAGCAGTTCTTC
CASSQDRLAGGGEQFF
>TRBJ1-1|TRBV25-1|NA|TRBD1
TGTGCCAGCAGTGGGACAGGGGGCGCGGGGACTGAAGCTTTCTTT
CASSGTGGAGTEAFF
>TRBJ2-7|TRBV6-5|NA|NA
TGTGCCAGCAGTCTCAACGCCGGACAGACCTCCGAGCAGTACTTC
CASSLNAGQTSEQYF
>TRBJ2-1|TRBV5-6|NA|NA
TGTGCCAGCAGCCGCCGGGAACATGAGCAGTTCTTC
CASSRREHEQFF
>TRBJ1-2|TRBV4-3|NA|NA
TGCGCCAGCAGCCAAGAAGCAGTGACACCACCTTATGGCTACACCTTC
CASSQEAVTPPYGYTF
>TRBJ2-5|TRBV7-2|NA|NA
TGTGCCAGCAGCTCCCAGGCAGGCCGGCAAGAGACCCAGTACTTC
CASSSQAGRQETQYF
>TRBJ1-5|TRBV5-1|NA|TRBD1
TGCGCCAGCAGCGACGGACAGGGCAACAATCAGCCCCAGCATTTT
CASSDGQGNNQPQHF
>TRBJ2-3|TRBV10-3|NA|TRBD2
TGTGCCATATCAGTGCGGGGGGGAACTAGCACAGATACGCAGTATTTT
CAISVRGGTSTDTQYF
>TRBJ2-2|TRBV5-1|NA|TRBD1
TGCGCCAGTGGGACAGGCAACACCGGGGAGCTGTTTTTT
CASGTGNTGELFF
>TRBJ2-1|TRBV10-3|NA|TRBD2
TGTGCCATCAGTGGACTAGCGGACAATGAGCAGTTCTTC
CAISGLADNEQFF
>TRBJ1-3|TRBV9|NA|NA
TGTGCCAGCAGCGTAGACCAGGGCTCTGGAAACACCATATATTTT
CASSVDQGSGNTIYF
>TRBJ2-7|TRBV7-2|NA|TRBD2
TGTGCCAGCACGCCGCCGGGACTAGACTCCTACGAGCAGTACTTC
CASTPPGLDSYEQYF
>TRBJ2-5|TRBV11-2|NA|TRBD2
TGTGCCAGCAGCCAAGGTGGCGGGAGGGGAGAGACCCAGTACTTC
CASSQGGGRGETQYF
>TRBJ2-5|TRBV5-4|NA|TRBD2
TGTGCCAGCAGCATCATTCCGGGACTAGCGGAAGAGACCCAGTACTTC
CASSIIPGLAEETQYF
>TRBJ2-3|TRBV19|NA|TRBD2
TGTGCCAGTAGCCTCCGAGGACTAGCGGGACCAGATACGCAGTATTTT
CASSLRGLAGPDTQYF
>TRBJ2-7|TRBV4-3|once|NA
TGCGCCAGCAGCCAAGCTGGCGGCGGTTACGAGCAGTACTTC
CASSQAGGGYEQYF
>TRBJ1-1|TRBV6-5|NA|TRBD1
TGTGCCAGCAGTATATTGACAGGGGAAGCTTTCTTT
CASSILTGEAFF
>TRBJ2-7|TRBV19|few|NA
TGTGCCAGTGTCTCTAGCAGCTACGAGCAGTACTTC
CASVSSSYEQYF
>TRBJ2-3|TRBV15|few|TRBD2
TGTGCCACCAGCAGGAGGGGAGGGGAAGATACGCAGTATTTT
CATSRRGGEDTQYF
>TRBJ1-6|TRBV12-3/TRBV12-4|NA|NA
TGTGCCAGCAATACAGGAGGGAATTCACCCCTCCACTTT
CASNTGGNSPLHF
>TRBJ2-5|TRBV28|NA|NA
TGTGCCAGCAGTTTCTTAGGGGGGGGAGAGACCCAGTACTTC
CASSFLGGGETQYF